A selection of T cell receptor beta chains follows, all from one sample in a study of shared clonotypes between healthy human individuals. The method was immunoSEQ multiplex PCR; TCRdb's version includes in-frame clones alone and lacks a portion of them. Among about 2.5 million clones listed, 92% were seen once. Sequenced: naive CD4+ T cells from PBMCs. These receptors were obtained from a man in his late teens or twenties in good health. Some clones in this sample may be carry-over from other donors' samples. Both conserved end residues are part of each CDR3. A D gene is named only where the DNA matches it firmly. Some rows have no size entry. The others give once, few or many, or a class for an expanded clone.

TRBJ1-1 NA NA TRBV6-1 CASSEGLPEAFF TGTGCCAGCAGTGAGGGGCTCCCTGAAGCTTTCTTT
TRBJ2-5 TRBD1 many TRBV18 CASSPGQQETQYF TGTGCCAGCTCACCGGGACAGCAAGAGACCCAGTACTTC
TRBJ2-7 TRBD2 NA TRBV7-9 CASSNNGLDREQYF TGTGCCAGCAGCAACAACGGACTAGATCGCGAGCAGTACTTC
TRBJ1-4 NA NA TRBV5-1 CASSRKGEGVNEKLFF TGCGCCAGCAGCAGAAAGGGGGAAGGCGTTAATGAAAAACTGTTTTTT
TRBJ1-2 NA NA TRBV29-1 CSVAPLANYGYTF TGCAGCGTTGCCCCCTTAGCTAACTATGGCTACACCTTC
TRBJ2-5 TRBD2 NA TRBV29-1 CSVWTSGRAGETQYF TGCAGCGTCTGGACTAGCGGGAGGGCCGGAGAGACCCAGTACTTC
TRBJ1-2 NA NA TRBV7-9 CASSFARGSGYGYTF TGTGCCAGCAGCTTCGCGAGGGGATCTGGCTATGGCTACACCTTC
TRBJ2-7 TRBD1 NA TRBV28 CASTPRGQGPNEQYF TGTGCCAGCACGCCCCGCGGACAGGGGCCCAACGAGCAGTACTTC
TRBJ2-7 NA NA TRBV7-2 CASSQGGFTYEQYF TGTGCCAGCAGCCAAGGGGGTTTCACCTACGAGCAGTACTTC
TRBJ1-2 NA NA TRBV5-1 CASTAGVGYGYTF TGCGCCAGCACGGCAGGGGTTGGCTATGGCTACACCTTC
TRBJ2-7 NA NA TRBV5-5 CASSVSLAGTYEQYF TGTGCCAGCAGCGTTTCATTGGCAGGAACCTACGAGCAGTACTTC
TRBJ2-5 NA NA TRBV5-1 CASSPGGQAETQYF TGCGCCAGCAGCCCGGGGGGCCAGGCGGAGACCCAGTACTTC
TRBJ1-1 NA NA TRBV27 CASGSAGWDTEAFF TGTGCCAGCGGATCTGCCGGTTGGGACACTGAAGCTTTCTTT
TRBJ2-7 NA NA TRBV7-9 CASSRGTHYEQYF TGTGCCAGCAGCAGAGGGACACATTACGAGCAGTACTTC
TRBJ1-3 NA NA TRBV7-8 CASRPRGGGNTIYF TGTGCCAGCAGACCTAGGGGAGGTGGAAACACCATATATTTT
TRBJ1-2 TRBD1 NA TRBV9 CASSSRNGGDSGPNYGYTF TGTGCCAGCAGCTCCCGTAACGGGGGGGACAGCGGTCCTAACTATGGCTACACCTTC
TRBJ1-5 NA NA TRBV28 CATSRGSNQPQHF TGTGCCACCTCCAGGGGATCCAATCAGCCCCAGCATTTT